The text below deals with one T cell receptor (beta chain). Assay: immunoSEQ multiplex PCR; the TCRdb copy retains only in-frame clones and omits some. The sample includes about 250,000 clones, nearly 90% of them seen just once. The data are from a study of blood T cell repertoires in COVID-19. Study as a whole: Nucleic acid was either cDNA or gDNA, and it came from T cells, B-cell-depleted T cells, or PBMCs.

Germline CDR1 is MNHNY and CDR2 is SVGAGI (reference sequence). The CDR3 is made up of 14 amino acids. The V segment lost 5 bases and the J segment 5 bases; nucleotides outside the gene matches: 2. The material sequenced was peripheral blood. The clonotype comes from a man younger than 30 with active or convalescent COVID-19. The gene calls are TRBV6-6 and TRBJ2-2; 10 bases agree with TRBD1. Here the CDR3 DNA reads TGTGCCAGCAGTGCGGACAGGGGGACCGGGGAGCTGTTTTTT. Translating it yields CASSADRGTGELFF.